The T cell receptor (beta chain) under discussion was sequenced for a study of prognosis after radiotherapy for stage I lung cancer. Study-level information: Adenocarcinomas accounted for the tumors of around 12 patients, and squamous cell carcinomas for those of roughly seven.

CDR3 of TCR beta was amplified from genomic DNA via a two-round multiplex PCR. First-round PCR employed TRBV- and TRBJ-specific primers for each gene. TCRdb reprocessed the multiplex PCR reads with MiXCR, giving one entry per CDR3 protein. This table has some 13,000 distinct CDR3 sequences, about 50% appearing once. The CDR3 totals 16 residues. V lost 0 bases to trimming and J lost 6 bases; unmatched junction nucleotides: 6. Germline V gene data show CDR1 as SGDLS and CDR2 as YYNGEE. This clonotype was observed many times. Its antigen is unknown. Study results and caveats: The study found that unique TCR clone counts fell after stereotactic body radiation therapy, median around 9,500 versus 6,500. A difference in TRBV and TRBJ gene usage was reportedly seen between patients with and without metastases.

The gene calls are TRBV9 and TRBJ2-7, with 13 nucleotides matching TRBD2. This specimen was PBMCs, taken before or after stereotactic body radiation therapy (not recorded which). This receptor was identified in a donor at least 50 years old with non-small cell lung cancer. For the CDR3, the DNA is TGTGCCAGCAGCGTAGGCCGACTAGCGGGAGGAGGCGAGCAGTACTTC. Protein product: CASSVGRLAGGGEQYF.